This T cell receptor beta chain derives from a study of Graves' ophthalmopathy and Graves' hyperthyroidism. The CDR3 adds up to 24 amino acids, both ends counted. Germline V gene data show CDR1 as DFQATT and CDR2 as SNEGSKA (reference sequence). From RNA, the CDR3 regions of TCR beta chains were amplified and sequenced. RT-PCR in the first round used HTBI primers; a second-round multiplex PCR followed. One entry per CDR3 protein, called by TCRdb with MiXCR from the multiplex PCR reads. The sample consists of 23,000 or so distinct CDR3 sequences, about 44% of them appearing once. In regard to this clonotype: No DNA is shown, since the ends of the CDR3 on it are uncertain; the CDR3 is the one TCRdb lists.

V gene TRBV20-1 combines with J gene TRBJ1-5. The sequence derives from an adult woman with stable Graves' hyperthyroidism. The specimen sequenced was peripheral blood. The CDR3 region is CSARGTSGIYEQYFGPGTNQPQHF.